The TCR beta chain described here comes from a study of T-cell memory formation after mild COVID-19. One entry per CDR3 protein results from TCRdb running MiXCR on the 5' RACE reads. The sample lists 65,000 to 95,000 distinct CDR3 sequences; roughly 13% were seen once. CDR3 size: 13 residues. The V and J ends lost 8 bases and 1 base respectively, with 9 bases between them. In germline, CDR1 is MGHRA, CDR2 YSYEKL. The receptor was derived from a man younger than 35 who had mild COVID-19 (a few samples of this study predate the infection). Cell type and time point are not known. The sequencing sample was made of PBMCs or a T cell subset sorted from them (not recorded which). This chain connects TRBV4-1 to TRBJ2-1; tentative D call: TRBD2 (5 bases). CDR3 residues: CASGGYSYNEQFF. In DNA, the CDR3 is TGCGCCAGCGGAGGCTATTCCTACAATGAGCAGTTCTTC.